A single T cell receptor (beta chain) is shown here with its context. Its antigen has not been determined. There are no base qualities to consult, and no much larger clone falls within one base. The data were taken from a study of a mutant IDH1 vaccine in newly diagnosed glioma (dated by TCRdb to the early 2020s). Study-wide context: Vaccination began 4-6 weeks after radiotherapy alone, or alongside temozolomide cycles in the chemotherapy-containing groups. Of the approximately 30 treated patients, roughly 60% were male and about 40% were female, and the mean age was roughly 40 years. Prior to enrollment, standard therapy consisting of radiotherapy alone, temozolomide alone, or radiochemotherapy with temozolomide had been administered to patients, with the combination being received by most patients. The week-35 safety follow-up took place at visit V12, and the week-47 end of study took place at visit V13. Six visits were used for peripheral blood collection: V03 (baseline), V05, V07, V10, V12 and V13. Longitudinal TCRB deep sequencing was done for some 25 treated patients, wherever samples were available for exploratory analyses.

Sample time point, as interpreted from the label and publication: week 35, safety follow-up. A 20-mer mutant IDH1 peptide at 300 micrograms in Montanide made up each vaccine dose, which was injected subcutaneously together with topical imiquimod. Across visits V03 through V10, patients got a total of eight vaccinations, given in weeks 1, 3, 5, 7, 11, 15, 19 and 23. Newly diagnosed WHO grade 3 or 4 IDH1-mutant astrocytomas showing loss of nuclear ATRX were present in the donors. The samples were drawn from NOA16, a multicentre, single-arm, open-label phase I trial in Germany that tested a mutant IDH1 peptide vaccine in humans for the first time. The DNeasy Blood and Tissue Kit was used to extract genomic DNA from EDTA blood for TCRB sequencing. The library was produced with the immunoSEQ multiplex PCR assay. Rearranged TCR beta chain sequences were amplified with the hsTCRB Kit following the manufacturer's protocol. An Illumina MiSeq was used to sequence the TCRB libraries. The published analysis was carried out like this. The proprietary platform of the kit vendor was used for demultiplexing, trimming and gene mapping. TCRdb carries this immuneACCESS record with in-frame sequences only. Its versions omit some clonotypes, under half of them owing to an unresolved V gene in the studies checked, with the rest unexplained. V, J and clone size are those of that table, while D and trimming were read from the DNA. The sample contains around 69,000 clones, around 87% of them found a single time. Of the sample, roughly 2% is held by the ten largest clones.

Including the terminal cysteine and phenylalanine, the CDR3 comprises 13 residues. The DNA shown is the 39-base CDR3, in frame from base 1. The trim is 4 bases for V and 7 bases for J, with a gap of 11 bases between the germline ends. As encoded in the germline V gene (reference sequence), CDR1 is GTSNPN while CDR2 is SVGIG. The full study reports these points: According to the authors, sample limitations meant that analyses of patient blood samples could not be reproduced. Availability determined which PBMC samples were chosen for TCRB deep sequencing. No apparent relationship was observed between pseudoprogression and alterations in the top peripheral T cell clonotypes detected by TCRB sequencing. Immune responses induced by the vaccine were seen in about 93% of patients across multiple MHC alleles.

This receptor was taken from a man under 40 with glioma. The rearrangement joined TRBV30 to TRBJ1-6, with the D gene not confidently named. Sequenced here: PBMCs, sampled from a glioma patient whose treatment included an IDH1 peptide vaccine. The CDR3 protein: CAWTLGLNSPLHF. DNA sequence: TGTGCCTGGACCCTGGGCCTAAATTCACCCCTCCACTTT.